In its sample, the clone carrying this T cell receptor (beta chain) was seen once. The data stem from a study of control samples from healthy donors and cancer patients. The CDR3 runs to 17 residues. V was clipped by 3 bases and J by 3 bases; unmatched bases: 11. CDR1 is SGHRS, CDR2 YFSETQ, per germline. Here immunoSEQ multiplex PCR was the method, and the copy in TCRdb shows in-frame clones only, minus some. The table includes about 120,000 clones, roughly 90% detected once. Source material: blood. This TCR came from a man aged 45-65 years in good health. This chain connects TRBV5-1 to TRBJ2-3; the match to TRBD1 covers 9 bases. The CDR3 loop reads CASSSLGQGRLTDTQYF. CDR3 sequence (DNA): TGCGCCAGCAGCTCTCTCGGACAGGGGCGGTTAACAGATACGCAGTATTTT.